This TCR beta chain was identified during a study of blood T cell repertoires in COVID-19. Overall study: Samples representing acute and convalescent COVID-19 were sourced from the United States, Italy and Spain. PBMCs, B-cell-depleted T cells, or T cells were the source of the cDNA or gDNA that made up the material.

Original analysis: Counts of nucleated cells, estimated from reference gene primer amplification, were obtained. TCRdb's table, derived via immunoSEQ multiplex PCR, lists solely in-frame clones and lacks some. For V, J and clone size, that table is used; D and trimming come from the DNA. Here the sample spans under 50,000 clones, under 95% being singletons. Per germline, CDR1 MDHEN and CDR2 SYDVKM. The CDR3 runs to 11 residues. The V gene lost 5 bases and the J gene lost 5 bases, with 6 bases spanning the gap. Sample: peripheral blood. The chain uses TRBV28 and TRBJ1-2; D is undetermined. This receptor was taken from a man between 65 and 85 years old with active COVID-19. CDR3 nucleotides: TGTGCCAGCAGTCAGATTTATGGCTACACCTTC. As protein: CASSQIYGYTF.